A single sample gave rise to the 31 T cell receptor beta chains below, sequenced in a study of T cell responses to AZD1222 COVID-19 vaccine. Clones were sequenced by immunoSEQ multiplex PCR, and TCRdb holds only the in-frame ones, with some missing. Of 90,000 to 150,000 clones listed, approximately 86% are singletons. This material consisted of peripheral blood, taken on day 0 of AZD1222 vaccination. These receptor sequences come from an adult in good health.

This clone was seen once. The chain couples TRBV15 to TRBJ2-7; maybe TRBD1 (6 bases). The CDR3 totals 15 residues. Germline V gives CDR1 LNHNV, CDR2 YYDKDF (reference sequence). Trimming removed 0 bases from V and 3 bases from J, with 12 bases in between. The CDR3 DNA sequence: TGTGCCACCAGCAGAGAGAGGGGGTTGGGCTACGAGCAGTACTTC. Amino acids: CATSRERGLGYEQYF.

The rearrangement joins TRBV19 to TRBJ1-1, with TRBD1 identical over 10 bases. CDR3 length equals 17 residues. Germline V gene sequence: CDR1 LNHDA, CDR2 SQIVND (reference sequence). With V trimmed by 6 bases and J by 0 bases, 10 bases remained unmatched. The CDR3 loop is CASRVSGTGAMNTEAFF. For the CDR3, the DNA is TGTGCCAGTAGGGTTTCCGGGACAGGGGCCATGAACACTGAAGCTTTCTTT.

This chain links TRBV9 with TRBJ1-3, with D unclear. The length of the CDR3 is 15 residues. Germline-derived CDR1 and CDR2 are SGDLS and YYNGEE. Trimming took off 0 bases at V and 0 bases at J, with 7 bases between the two ends. The CDR3 here is CASSVATSSGNTIYF. CDR3 nucleotide sequence: TGTGCCAGCAGCGTAGCCACCAGCTCTGGAAACACCATATATTTT.

The rearrangement uses TRBV15 and TRBJ2-2; D might be TRBD2 (5 bases). With 5 bases removed from V and 4 bases from J, the gap between germline ends came to 17 bases. This CDR3 contains 16 residues. CDR1 is LNHNV, CDR2 YYDKDF, per germline (reference sequence). CDR3 nucleotide sequence: TGTGCCACCAGCTTGGGCGGTGGCGCGGGCACCGGGGAGCTGTTTTTT. Its protein product is CATSLGGGAGTGELFF.

This rearrangement joins TRBV28 to TRBJ1-4, with TRBD1 matching over 9 bases. V lost 6 bases, J lost 0 bases, and 17 bases stayed unmatched. The CDR3 sequence is 20 residues long. Germline CDR1 and CDR2: MDHEN and SYDVKM. DNA of the CDR3: TGTGCCAGCAGGTCCTCACAGGGGGCCGGGAATCTTCCAACTAATGAAAAACTGTTTTTT. It is translated as CASRSSQGAGNLPTNEKLFF.

V and J are TRBV11-2 and TRBJ2-7, with D maybe TRBD2 (5 bases). CDR1 is SGHAT, CDR2 FQNNGV, per germline. The V and J ends lost 5 bases and 2 bases respectively, with 13 bases between them. The CDR3 runs to 14 residues. CDR3 residues: CASSVIGRAYEQYF. CDR3 DNA sequence: TGTGCCAGCAGCGTAATAGGGAGAGCCTACGAGCAGTACTTC.

J is TRBJ1-2 and V is TRBV6-5, with 7 bases identical to TRBD1. Germline CDR1 MNHEY, CDR2 SVGAGI. J was trimmed by 8 bases and V by 0 bases; bases with no gene match: 9. The CDR3 totals 15 residues. In DNA form, the CDR3 reads TGTGCCAGCAGTTACTCGACCGGGCAGGGGGACGGCTACACCTTC. Translated, it gives CASSYSTGQGDGYTF.

The chain links TRBV5-4 to TRBJ1-6, with 11 bases matching TRBD1. Germline assignment: CDR1 SGHNT and CDR2 YYREEE (reference sequence). The CDR3 contains 16 residues. V lost 0 bases to trimming and J lost 8 bases; unmatched junction nucleotides: 4. In DNA, the CDR3 is TGTGCCAGCAGCTTGGACCGGACAGGGGGCGATTCACCCCTCCACTTT. Its translation is CASSLDRTGGDSPLHF.

The chain combines TRBV4-2 with TRBJ1-2; a possible D gene is TRBD1 (5 bases). V gave up 7 bases and J gave up 2 bases, with 17 bases separating them. The CDR3 loop spans 15 amino acids. Germline V CDR1 and CDR2: LGHNA, YNFKEQ. The CDR3 nucleotides read TGTGCCAGCATCCCCGAAGCCCAGGGCAACTATGGCTACACCTTC. It translates to CASIPEAQGNYGYTF.

The V gene is TRBV9, the J gene TRBJ2-1, with 9 bases lining up with TRBD2. The germline V gene has CDR1 SGDLS and CDR2 YYNGEE. This CDR3 spans 16 amino acids. The V and J ends lost 0 bases and 5 bases, in that order; junction bases with no gene match: 6. CDR3 protein: CASSVGVSGRDNEQFF. The CDR3 nucleotides read TGTGCCAGCAGCGTAGGGGTTAGCGGGAGAGACAATGAGCAGTTCTTC.

The chain uses TRBV9 and TRBJ2-1; D unclear. CDR3 length equals 11 residues. Deletions cut 0 bases from V and 10 bases from J, with 5 bases between. From germline, CDR1 is SGDLS and CDR2 YYNGEE. CDR3 loop: CASSVAGEQFF. CDR3 sequence (DNA): TGTGCCAGCAGCGTAGCCGGGGAGCAGTTCTTC. Drawing the rest from reference TRBV9 and TRBJ2-1, the complete variable domain is DSGVTQTPKHLITATGQRVTLRCSPRSGDLSVYWYQQSLDQGLQFLIQYYNGEERAKGNILERFSAQQFPDLHSELNLSSLELGDSALYFCASSVAGEQFFGPGTRLTVL.

The chain is built from TRBV4-1 and TRBJ2-7; 13 bases agree with TRBD2. Germline V gene lookup returns CDR1 MGHRA and CDR2 YSYEKL. This CDR3 comprises 15 residues. After removal of 5 bases from V and 2 bases from J, the junction contained 3 bases not matched to a gene. The chain's CDR3 is CASSLLAGGPYEQYF. CDR3 DNA: TGCGCCAGCAGCTTACTAGCGGGGGGGCCCTACGAGCAGTACTTC.

This chain joins TRBV24-1 and TRBJ2-3; D is possibly TRBD1 or TRBD2 (5 bases each). Germline lookup yields CDR1 KGHDR and CDR2 SFDVKD. V was clipped by 2 bases and J by 4 bases, with 15 bases between them. The CDR3 covers 16 residues. The CDR3 DNA is TGTGCCACCAGTGATTCCGGGACCCCGGGCCCAGATACGCAGTATTTT. This gives the protein CATSDSGTPGPDTQYF.

J is TRBJ1-4 and V is TRBV3-1 (or the pseudogene TRBV3-2); D remains unclear. V was clipped by 3 bases and J by 8 bases, with 7 bases between them. The CDR3 spans 12 residues. CDR1 LGHDT and CDR2 YNNKEL come from the germline V gene (reference sequence). DNA for the CDR3: TGTGCCAGCAGCCAGTCAAACGAAAAACTGTTTTTT. Its translation: CASSQSNEKLFF.

This clone was counted once. The chain is built from TRBV4-1 and TRBJ1-2, with D possibly matching TRBD1 (6 bases). There are 15 residues in the CDR3. V gave up 4 bases and J gave up 7 bases, with 19 bases separating them. In germline, CDR1 is MGHRA, CDR2 YSYEKL. CDR3 in DNA: TGCGCCAGCAGCCTATATGAAACAGGGAGGGGTGGCTACACCTTC. Protein sequence: CASSLYETGRGGYTF.

The V call is TRBV4-2, the J call TRBJ1-4; TRBD1 matches 8 bases. The CDR3 length is 15 residues. From germline, CDR1 is LGHNA and CDR2 YNFKEQ. The J segment lost 7 bases and the V segment lost 0 bases, leaving 4 bases of the junction unmatched. The chain's CDR3 is CASSQDRRGREKLFF. CDR3 DNA: TGTGCCAGCAGCCAAGATCGCAGGGGGCGTGAAAAACTGTTTTTT.

V and J are TRBV5-1 and TRBJ2-7; D may be TRBD1 (5 bases). The CDR3 has 13 residues. Germline V gene data show CDR1 as SGHRS and CDR2 as YFSETQ. The V end was cut by 4 bases, the J end by 0 bases, with 8 bases between. CDR3 in amino acids: CASSPGLSYEQYF. DNA of the CDR3: TGCGCCAGCAGCCCAGGGCTCTCCTACGAGCAGTACTTC.

V and J are TRBV20-1 and TRBJ2-7, with no clear D. Trimming left V 6 bases short and J 2 bases short, with 5 bases between. This CDR3 is 10 amino acids long. CDR1 is DFQATT and CDR2 is SNEGSKA in the germline V gene (reference sequence). CDR3 DNA: TGCAGTGCGACGGCCTACGAGCAGTACTTC. Protein sequence: CSATAYEQYF.

This clone was counted a single time. The rearrangement joins TRBV15 to TRBJ2-3, with D uncertain. The V and J ends lost 0 bases and 2 bases respectively, with 12 bases between them. CDR3 size: 16 residues. Germline lookup yields CDR1 LNHNV and CDR2 YYDKDF (reference sequence). CDR3 residues: CATSRDRAASTDTQYF. The CDR3 coding sequence is TGTGCCACCAGCAGAGACCGGGCGGCTTCCACAGATACGCAGTATTTT.

The chain recombines TRBV20-1 with TRBJ2-3; D uncertain. This CDR3 region has 11 residues. The V end was cut by 0 bases, the J end by 10 bases, with 8 bases between. Germline V gene sequence: CDR1 DFQATT, CDR2 SNEGSKA (reference sequence). This CDR3 is CSARDLAAQYF. The CDR3, as DNA: TGCAGTGCTAGAGATCTGGCAGCGCAGTATTTT.

V is TRBV28 and J is TRBJ1-1; no definite D call. V was cut by 6 bases and J by 8 bases, with 10 bases left in between. The CDR3 is 11 amino acids. CDR1 and CDR2 (germline): MDHEN, SYDVKM. The CDR3 loop is CASSRAGEAFF. The DNA for the CDR3 is TGTGCCAGCAGCCGAGCGGGGGAAGCTTTCTTT. Full variable domain (rest looked up from reference TRBV28 and TRBJ1-1): DVKVTQSSRYLVKRTGEKVFLECVQDMDHENMFWYRQDPGLGLRLIYFSYDVKMKEKGDIPEGYSVSREKKERFSLILESASTNQTSMYLCASSRAGEAFFGQGTRLTVV.

The chain has TRBV30 and TRBJ1-2; D unclear. Germline CDR1 reads GTSNPN; CDR2 reads SVGIG (reference sequence). Trimming left V 5 bases short and J 7 bases short, with 17 bases between. The CDR3 runs to 13 residues. The CDR3 region has the DNA TGTGCCTGGGCCAATGTCGTTGGTCGTGGCTACACCTTC. This translates into CAWANVVGRGYTF.

The chain recombines TRBV3-1 (or the pseudogene TRBV3-2) with TRBJ2-7, with TRBD1 identical over 10 bases. With 5 bases clipped from V and 2 bases from J, the junction kept 3 bases outside the gene matches. The CDR3 covers 14 residues. Germline V gene lookup returns CDR1 LGHDT and CDR2 YNNKEL (reference sequence). Here the CDR3 DNA reads TGTGCCAGCAGCTCCGGACAGGGGGCCTACGAGCAGTACTTC. Residues: CASSSGQGAYEQYF.

This rearrangement joins TRBV19 to TRBJ1-6; 10 nucleotides align to TRBD1. Per germline, CDR1 LNHDA and CDR2 SQIVND (reference sequence). V trimming: 5 bases; J trimming: 3 bases; junction bases outside the gene matches: 7. The CDR3 is 17 residues long. CDR3 protein: CASSPQGQGNYNSPLHF. CDR3 coding DNA: TGTGCCAGTAGTCCACAGGGACAGGGGAACTATAATTCACCCCTCCACTTT. The full variable domain, its missing parts supplied by reference TRBV19 and TRBJ1-6, is DGGITQSPKYLFRKEGQNVTLSCEQNLNHDAMYWYRQDPGQGLRLIYYSQIVNDFQKGDIAEGYSVSREKKESFPLTVTSAQKNPTAFYLCASSPQGQGNYNSPLHFGNGTRLTVT.

This chain uses TRBV28 with TRBJ1-2, with D possibly being TRBD1 (6 bases). The V end was cut by 5 bases, the J end by 5 bases, with 9 bases between. The CDR3 extends over 12 amino acids. The germline gives CDR1 MDHEN, CDR2 SYDVKM. In DNA form, the CDR3 reads TGTGCCAGCAGTCAGGGGTATTATGGCTACACCTTC. Its protein is CASSQGYYGYTF.

J is TRBJ1-5 and V is TRBV30; maybe TRBD1 (6 bases). Trimming shortened V by 1 base and J by 5 bases, and 18 bases separated the two germline ends. This CDR3 has 16 residues. Germline CDR1 GTSNPN, CDR2 SVGIG (reference sequence). CDR3 region: CAWSEGSAGADQPQHF. The CDR3 nucleotides are TGTGCCTGGAGTGAGGGCTCGGCAGGGGCTGATCAGCCCCAGCATTTT.

The chain couples TRBV6-5 to TRBJ1-5; tentative D call: TRBD1 (5 bases). Trimming removed 5 bases from V and 7 bases from J, with 12 bases in between. CDR1 is MNHEY and CDR2 is SVGAGI in the germline V gene. The CDR3 is made up of 13 amino acids. The CDR3 DNA sequence: TGTGCCAGCAGTAGAGGGGCAGAACAGCCCCAGCATTTT. Protein: CASSRGAEQPQHF.

V gene TRBV2 combines with J gene TRBJ2-7; D is undetermined. The CDR3 sequence is 14 residues long. The V and J ends lost 2 bases and 2 bases respectively, with 10 bases between them. Germline assignment: CDR1 SNHLY and CDR2 FYNNEI. The CDR3 protein is CASSENLGPYEQYF. The CDR3 nucleotides read TGTGCCAGCAGTGAAAACCTAGGCCCCTACGAGCAGTACTTC.

The rearrangement joins TRBV27 to TRBJ1-2, with TRBD1 matching over 7 bases. J was trimmed by 3 bases and V by 2 bases; bases with no gene match: 3. The CDR3 extends over 14 amino acids. CDR1 MNHEY and CDR2 SMNVEV come from the germline V gene (reference sequence). The CDR3 nucleotides read TGTGCCAGCAGTTTAACAACAGGGGACTATGGCTACACCTTC. It codes for CASSLTTGDYGYTF.

This sequence joins TRBV19 and TRBJ1-5; no firm D call. Germline-derived CDR1 and CDR2 are LNHDA and SQIVND (reference sequence). The length of the CDR3 is 16 residues. Trimming left V 4 bases short and J 3 bases short, with 16 bases between. DNA for the CDR3: TGTGCCAGTAGTACCGGGCGCAAAATACCCAATCAGCCCCAGCATTTT. Amino acid sequence: CASSTGRKIPNQPQHF.

The J gene is TRBJ1-5, the V gene TRBV28, with D maybe TRBD1 (6 bases). This CDR3 is built from 13 residues. The germline CDR1 and CDR2 sequences are MDHEN and SYDVKM. V gave up 2 bases and J gave up 9 bases, with 11 bases separating them. The CDR3 loop reads CASSLRGIGPQHF. The CDR3 nucleotides read TGTGCCAGCAGTTTAAGGGGGATAGGGCCCCAGCATTTT.